The rows below give T cell receptor beta chains drawn from one sample of a study of T cell changes during pregnancy in multiple sclerosis. Using immunoSEQ multiplex PCR, the repertoire was profiled, and TCRdb retains in-frame clones only, with some absent. The sample has 75,000 to 100,000 clones; about 91% are singletons. The sample in question was peripheral blood, obtained after pregnancy. These receptors came from a female donor in good health, enrolled as a control in a pregnancy study. The conserved cysteine and the conserved F or W are not part of the CDR3 here.

TRBV9	13	TRBJ1-1	ASSVSPLGGTEAF
TRBV18	12	TRBJ1-1	ASSPPGTPSLAF
TRBV7-9	14	TRBJ2-7	ASSLTGTGKGFEQY
TRBV6-1	15	TRBJ1-2	ASSERTGFYTGYGYT
TRBV2	12	TRBJ1-2	ASSEQGYPYGYT
TRBV6-1	13	TRBJ1-2	ASSDPTGANYGYT
TRBV18	15	TRBJ1-5	ASSPGPGGLGNQPQH
TRBV11-2	12	TRBJ1-5	ASSTGGSDQPQH
TRBV10-1	12	TRBJ2-7	ASSRDSSSYEQY
TRBV4-1	15	TRBJ1-5	ASSQEGGTGGLQPQH
TRBV29-1	13	TRBJ1-2	SVEGTGTGNYGYT
TRBV6-5	12	TRBJ1-2	ASTIRGFGYGYT
TRBV7-9	10	TRBJ1-1	AGQAGNTEAF
TRBV7-2	10	TRBJ1-4	ASRFDSEKLF
TRBV11-2	13	TRBJ1-2	ASSSATGGTYGYT
TRBV28	13	TRBJ1-1	ASSSATGTAAEAF
TRBV11-2	13	TRBJ2-5	ASSSGDRGQETQY
TRBV5-4	14	TRBJ2-3	ASSADSGKSTDTQY
TRBV18	11	TRBJ2-5	ASSPDYQETQY
TRBV5-8	13	TRBJ2-4	ASSLGHLAKNIQY
TRBV11-2	11	TRBJ2-5	ASSFGSGETQY
TRBV7-2	11	TRBJ2-7	ASSLDRQYEQY